This T cell receptor (beta chain) appears in the sequencing data of a study of blood T cell repertoires in COVID-19. The assay was immunoSEQ multiplex PCR, and TCRdb's table has in-frame clones only and misses some. The data hold a few hundred thousand clones, with about 90% observed a single time. CDR3 length equals 14 residues. V shed 7 bases and J shed 5 bases, with 17 bases lying between them. Germline V gene sequence: CDR1 LNHDA, CDR2 SQIVND (reference sequence). The clonotype originates from a young adult with COVID-19, enrolled during active disease. V and J are TRBV19 and TRBJ1-2; no definite D call. Sample: peripheral blood. CDR3: CASTLGGLGYGYTF. The CDR3 DNA reads TGTGCCAGTACCCTCGGAGGGCTCGGGTATGGCTACACCTTC.